This T cell receptor (beta chain) was captured by sequencing in a study of blood T cells in healthy people across ages. A second roughly 7 to 11 cycle PCR used barcoded and J-beta primers. Template switching added a 12-random-nucleotide identifier to every cDNA molecule. TCRdb re-derived calls from the 5' RACE reads in MiXCR, one entry per CDR3 protein. The table shows some 860,000 distinct CDR3 sequences, with roughly 50% occurring only once. Whole-study findings and limits: Higher naive T cell percentage went strongly together with higher TCR beta diversity.

About this clonotype: Its target is unknown.

The sequenced sample consisted of blood. The receptor was isolated from a man aged 35 to 55 in good health.

CDR3 sequence: CAISETRSREQYF. In DNA, the CDR3 is TGTGCCATCAGTGAGACCCGTAGTCGCGAGCAGTACTTC. The chain links TRBV10-3 to TRBJ2-4; D uncertain. The better agreement between TRBJ2-7 and the DNA end casts doubt on the J call. Germline V gene data show CDR1 as ENHRY and CDR2 as SYGVKD. There are 13 residues in the CDR3.